The sequence of this TCR beta chain was determined in a study of CXCR3-negative and CXCR3-positive naive CD8 T cells. Study-wide findings and caveats: Compared with CXCR3-negative naive cells, CXCR3-positive naive cells showed more hydrophobic TRB CDR3s.

The CDR3 covers 13 residues. Per the germline V gene, CDR1 is MNHEY and CDR2 is SVGEGT. UMI-labeled 5' RACE TRB cDNA libraries were prepared from the cells. TCRdb reprocessed the 5' RACE reads, keeping one entry per CDR3 protein, no DNA. The table for this sample gives 50,000 to 65,000 distinct CDR3 sequences. On this clonotype: Its cognate antigen is unknown.

The study sorted every CD8+ T cell subset in triplicate at 250,000 to 300,000 cells each. CD45RO-CCR7+CD27+CD95- expression identified naive CD8+ T cells. V usage is TRBV6-2 or TRBV6-3 and J usage is TRBJ2-3; TCRdb names TRBD2, which stays unverified in the absence of DNA. Source material: naive CXCR3+ CD8+ T cells from blood. As for subset: CD45RO-CCR7+CD27+CD95- naive CD8+ T cells expressing CXCR3 (TNR3+). The source of this sequence is a human donor in good health. Some clones in this sample may be carry-over from other donors' samples. The CDR3 reads CASSKGGVDTQYF.